Presented here are 31 T cell receptor beta chains from one specimen sequenced in a study of CD8+CD57+ T cells in acquired aplastic anemia. TCR beta VDJ and CDR3 profiles were obtained from a genomic DNA template. TCRdb re-called the reads with MiXCR, one entry per CDR3 protein. The sample shows about 150,000 distinct CDR3 sequences, about 52% of them seen only once. Only patients with CD8+CD57+ cell expansion on flow cytometry were chosen for sequencing. Sample: sorted CD4+, CD8+, or CD8+CD57+ T cells (not recorded which) from PBMCs. These receptor sequences come from a human donor with aplastic anemia.

The chain links TRBV10-1 to TRBJ2-3; D is undetermined. Trimming took 3 bases from V and 4 from J, leaving 8 bases between them. Germline CDR1 and CDR2: WNHNN and SYGVQD (reference sequence). The CDR3 has 13 amino acids. The DNA for the CDR3 is TGCGCCAGCAGTGAATATGAGTCAGATACGCAGTATTTT. Its translation is CASSEYESDTQYF.

Worth noting for this clonotype: With a much larger clone just one base away, this may be a read error. The chain carries TRBV4-3 and TRBJ1-2; perhaps TRBD1 as D (5 bases). Germline-derived CDR1 and CDR2 are LGHNA and YSLEER. V was clipped by 3 bases and J by 9 bases, with 23 bases between them. This CDR3 spans 16 amino acids. The CDR3 region has the DNA TGCGCCAGCAGCCATGACAGACAGTCCTTGATGGTCCGCTACACCTTC. This codes for CASSHDRQSLMVRYTF.

With regard to this clonotype: This could be a read error, since a much larger clone is one nucleotide away. The chain has TRBV12-3 or TRBV12-4 and TRBJ2-7; 11 nucleotides align to TRBD2. V was clipped by 2 bases and J by 4 bases; unmatched bases: 4. CDR3 size: 15 residues. Written as DNA, the CDR3 is TGTGCCAGCAGTTTAAGTAGCGGGGGGGGATACGAGCAGTACTTC. Its translation is CASSLSSGGGYEQYF.

This clonotype has ten or more counts. The chain uses TRBV9 and TRBJ1-1, with D possibly matching TRBD1 (6 bases). Trimming cost V 2 bases and J 1 base, with 15 bases left between them. This CDR3 is built from 16 residues. Germline lookup yields CDR1 SGDLS and CDR2 YYNGEE. The CDR3 reads CASSVNREGTNTEAFF. CDR3 DNA sequence: TGTGCCAGCAGCGTGAACAGGGAGGGGACGAACACTGAAGCTTTCTTT. The full variable domain, with the rest looked up from reference TRBV9 and TRBJ1-1, is DSGVTQTPKHLITATGQRVTLRCSPRSGDLSVYWYQQSLDQGLQFLIQYYNGEERAKGNILERFSAQQFPDLHSELNLSSLELGDSALYFCASSVNREGTNTEAFFGQGTRLTVV.

The rearrangement joins TRBV24-1 to TRBJ2-2; a weak D match, TRBD1 (5 bases). Germline CDR1 KGHDR, CDR2 SFDVKD. Between the trimmed V and J ends, which lost 7 bases and 0 bases, there was a span of 11 bases. CDR3 length equals 15 residues. The DNA of the CDR3 is TGTGCCACCAGAGGACATTCGGCGAACACCGGGGAGCTGTTTTTT. It is translated as CATRGHSANTGELFF.

The table lists this clonotype with a count of one. The chain joins TRBV19 to TRBJ2-1, with D unclear. Germline CDR1 and CDR2: LNHDA and SQIVND (reference sequence). This CDR3 comprises 17 residues. V was pared by 4 bases and J by 0 bases, with 16 bases between. CDR3 sequence reads: CASSRLPGWSSYNEQFF. The DNA of the CDR3 is TGTGCCAGTAGTAGGCTACCGGGCTGGAGCTCCTACAATGAGCAGTTCTTC.

Only a few counts were recorded for this clonotype. This chain joins TRBV15 and TRBJ2-7; TRBD1 aligns across 10 bases. J gave up 2 bases and V 4 bases, and 2 bases lay outside the gene matches. Germline V lookup: CDR1 LNHNV, CDR2 YYDKDF (reference sequence). CDR3 length: 14 amino acids. The CDR3 DNA reads TGTGCCACCAGCAAAGACAGGGGGCCCTACGAGCAGTACTTC. Its protein is CATSKDRGPYEQYF.

Ten or more counts support this clonotype. This chain links TRBV4-3 with TRBJ1-1; the D gene is possibly TRBD1 (5 bases). CDR1 and CDR2 (germline): LGHNA, YSLEER. V dropped 0 bases and J dropped 0 bases, with 17 bases sitting between them. The CDR3 contains 18 residues. The CDR3 DNA reads as TGCGCCAGCAGCCAAGACTTTAGGGGCAGAAAAGTGAACACTGAAGCTTTCTTT. Protein sequence: CASSQDFRGRKVNTEAFF.

This clonotype was seen many times. The CDR3 bases are TGTGCCAGCAGTCACCCCAGGAAGAGCTCCTACGAGCAGTACTTC. Translation gives CASSHPRKSSYEQYF. The chain joins TRBV6-2 or TRBV6-3 to TRBJ2-7; D ambiguous. Germline CDR1 is MNHEY and CDR2 is SVGEGT. V lost 5 bases, J lost 0 bases, and 14 bases lay in between. The CDR3 covers 15 residues.

A few counts support this clonotype. The V gene is TRBV10-3, the J gene TRBJ2-2; 7 bases match TRBD1. The CDR3 has 16 residues. V lost 4 bases and J lost 2; bases outside the gene matches: 7. CDR1 and CDR2 from the germline V gene are ENHRY and SYGVKD. This chain's CDR3 is CAISGEAGGNTGELFF. The DNA of the CDR3 is TGTGCCATCAGTGGAGAAGCAGGGGGAAACACCGGGGAGCTGTTTTTT.

This clonotype was picked up a small number of times. This chain connects TRBV20-1 to TRBJ2-7; a possible D gene is TRBD1 (6 bases). CDR1 is DFQATT, CDR2 SNEGSKA, per germline (reference sequence). The V end lost 4 bases, the J end lost 0 bases, and 10 bases lay between the germline ends. This CDR3 is built from 13 residues. In nucleotides, the CDR3 is TGCAGTGCTACACGGACAGCCTCCTACGAGCAGTACTTC. Translating it yields CSATRTASYEQYF.

This clonotype came up many times. The gene calls are TRBV6-5 and TRBJ2-1; D possibly corresponds to TRBD2 (5 bases). Germline CDR1 and CDR2: MNHEY and SVGAGI. V lost 0 bases and J lost 10, with 10 bases in between. The CDR3 spans 13 residues. The CDR3 protein is CASSYSDWSEQFF. The CDR3 region has the DNA TGTGCCAGCAGTTACTCGGACTGGTCAGAGCAGTTCTTC.

In its sample, this clonotype was seen many times. The rearrangement uses TRBV6-1 and TRBJ2-7, with 9 positions matching TRBD1. With V trimmed by 6 bases and J by 1 base, 7 bases remained unmatched. Germline CDR1 reads MNHNS; CDR2 reads SASEGT. The CDR3 is 15 amino acids. The CDR3 region has the DNA TGTGCCAGCAGATTCCCGGGACAGGGATCCTACGAGCAGTACTTC. It encodes CASRFPGQGSYEQYF.

This clonotype was counted ten times or more. The chain recombines TRBV12-3 or TRBV12-4 with TRBJ2-3; D is uncertain. The CDR3 extends over 13 amino acids. V was trimmed by 8 bases and J by 2 bases, leaving 11 bases between them. CDR3 in amino acids: CASARWATDTQYF. In DNA, the CDR3 is TGTGCCAGCGCTCGGTGGGCCACAGATACGCAGTATTTT.

The chain combines TRBV7-8 with TRBJ2-1; the match to TRBD2 covers 10 bases. J lost 6 bases, V lost 2 bases, and 7 bases had no gene match. The CDR3 is 16 amino acids. The germline V gene encodes CDR1 SGHVS and CDR2 FQNEAQ. The CDR3 DNA is TGTGCCAGCAGCTTACGTTACACTAGCGGGATCAATGAGCAGTTCTTC. This sequence encodes CASSLRYTSGINEQFF.

This clonotype was recorded many times. The rearrangement links TRBV7-6 to TRBJ1-5; perhaps TRBD1 as D (5 bases). V lost 2 bases and J lost 7, with 12 bases in between. Germline V gene data show CDR1 as SGHVS and CDR2 as FNYEAQ. The CDR3 totals 14 residues. CDR3 nucleotide sequence: TGTGCCAGCAGCTTATTCCTTGGGGCGCAGCCCCAGCATTTT. Translating it yields CASSLFLGAQPQHF. Supplemented by reference TRBV7-6 and TRBJ1-5, the full variable domain reads GAGVSQSPRYKVTKRGQDVALRCDPISGHVSLYWYRQALGQGPEFLTYFNYEAQQDKSGLPNDRFSAERPEGSISTLTIQRTEQRDSAMYRCASSLFLGAQPQHFGDGTRLSIL.

The table lists this clonotype with many counts. The rearrangement links TRBV5-5 to TRBJ1-2; TRBD1 aligns across 7 bases. The trim removed 4 bases at V and 8 bases at J, leaving 11 bases unmatched. This CDR3 comprises 14 residues. Germline assignment: CDR1 SGHKS and CDR2 YYEKEE (reference sequence). This CDR3 reads CASSVSGTVRGYTF. CDR3 DNA: TGTGCCAGCAGCGTCTCCGGGACAGTTCGCGGCTACACCTTC.

This clonotype appeared a single time. V usage is TRBV10-3 and J usage is TRBJ1-2; 7 nucleotides align to TRBD1. This CDR3 has 15 residues. The germline V gene has CDR1 ENHRY and CDR2 SYGVKD. The J segment lost 1 base and the V segment lost 2 bases, leaving 4 bases of the junction unmatched. The CDR3 bases are TGTGCCATCAGTGAGCTGCAGGGGGATAACTATGGCTACACCTTC. Protein: CAISELQGDNYGYTF.

A few counts support this clonotype. V gene TRBV25-1 combines with J gene TRBJ1-1; TRBD1 agrees at 10 bases. Losses at the gene ends were 4 bases for V and 10 bases for J; bases not matched to a gene: 9. Germline CDR1 reads MGHDK; CDR2 reads SYGVNS. CDR3 length: 14 amino acids. The CDR3 here is CASSGGQGVFGAFF. CDR3 bases: TGTGCCAGCAGTGGCGGACAGGGGGTCTTCGGAGCTTTCTTT. Based on the CDR3 plus reference TRBV25-1 and TRBJ1-1, the full variable domain is EADIYQTPRYLVIGTGKKITLECSQTMGHDKMYWYQQDPGMELHLIHYSYGVNSTEKGDLSSESTVSRIRTEHFPLTLESARPSHTSQYLCASSGGQGVFGAFFGQGTRLTVV.

The rearrangement joins TRBV20-1 to TRBJ1-2, with unresolved D. Trimming removed 1 base from V and 5 bases from J, with 17 bases in between. CDR1 is DFQATT, CDR2 SNEGSKA, per germline (reference sequence). The CDR3 length is 15 residues. The CDR3 here is CSARAPHQARYGYTF. CDR3 nucleotides: TGCAGTGCTAGAGCCCCCCACCAAGCTAGGTATGGCTACACCTTC.

Regarding this clonotype: A much larger clonotype is one base distant, so this may be a read error. Likely a read error: the CDR3 ends without its conserved phenylalanine or tryptophan. The rearrangement uses TRBV6-1 and TRBJ2-1; weak D call: TRBD1 (6 bases). Germline assignment: CDR1 MNHNS and CDR2 SASEGT. Trimming left V 5 bases short and J 1 base short, with 15 bases between. The CDR3 contains 16 residues. CDR3 loop: CASSPTGRGSYNEQFL. CDR3 sequence (DNA): TGTGCCAGCAGTCCGACAGGTCGTGGATCCTACAATGAGCAGTTCCTC.

The V and J genes are TRBV14 and TRBJ1-2, with TRBD1 matching over 9 bases. CDR1 SGHDN and CDR2 FVKESK come from the germline V gene. CDR3 size: 14 residues. The V segment lost 5 bases and the J segment 4 bases; nucleotides outside the gene matches: 5. The CDR3 DNA reads TGTGCCAGCAGCAACACAGGGGGCCCCTATGGCTACACCTTC. Translating it yields CASSNTGGPYGYTF.

This clonotype was recorded only once. The gene calls are TRBV7-9 and TRBJ2-5, with D possibly being TRBD2 (6 bases). The CDR3 covers 15 residues. V shed 0 bases and J shed 5 bases, with 13 bases lying between them. Germline CDR1 SEHNR, CDR2 FQNEAQ (reference sequence). The CDR3 DNA sequence: TGTGCCAGCAGCTTAGCGGGGGGATACGATGAGACCCAGTACTTC. Amino acids: CASSLAGGYDETQYF. Filled out from reference TRBV7-9 and TRBJ2-5, the complete variable domain reads DTGVSQNPRHKITKRGQNVTFRCDPISEHNRLYWYRQTLGQGPEFLTYFQNEAQLEKSRLLSDRFSAERPKGSFSTLEIQRTEQGDSAMYLCASSLAGGYDETQYFGPGTRLLVL.

CDR3 DNA: TGTGCCACCAGGGACGGACAGACGAACACCGGGGAGCTGTTTTTT. This gives the protein CATRDGQTNTGELFF. The rearrangement uses TRBV24-1 and TRBJ2-2, with D perhaps TRBD1 (6 bases). This CDR3 is built from 15 residues. Trimming removed 7 bases from V and 0 bases from J, with 11 bases in between. Per germline, CDR1 KGHDR and CDR2 SFDVKD.

The chain uses TRBV19 and TRBJ1-1; D gene uncertain. This CDR3 contains 15 residues. Trimming removed 3 bases at V and 1 base at J, with 12 bases between. The germline V gene encodes CDR1 LNHDA and CDR2 SQIVND (reference sequence). The CDR3 protein is CASSIGQTRNTEAFF. The CDR3 region has the DNA TGTGCCAGTAGTATCGGGCAGACTCGGAACACTGAAGCTTTCTTT.

The rearrangement uses TRBV10-3 and TRBJ2-7; TRBD1 aligns across 9 bases. This CDR3 spans 13 amino acids. After removal of 5 bases from V and 7 bases from J, the junction contained 6 bases not matched to a gene. Germline CDR1 is ENHRY and CDR2 is SYGVKD. The DNA of the CDR3 is TGTGCCATCAGTCCCAACGACAGGGGGGAGCAGTACTTC. Its protein is CAISPNDRGEQYF.

This clonotype was seen ten or more times. The chain has TRBV2 and TRBJ1-1; no clear D. Trimming took off 8 bases at V and 8 bases at J, with 9 bases between the two ends. Germline CDR1 and CDR2: SNHLY and FYNNEI. This CDR3 spans 10 amino acids. Here the CDR3 DNA reads TGTGCCAGCGATGGGAGGGAAGCTTTCTTT. Protein product: CASDGREAFF.

This chain's CDR3 is CASSRATGVNSYEQYF. CDR3 nucleotide sequence: TGTGCCAGCAGCCGAGCGACAGGGGTGAACTCCTACGAGCAGTACTTC. The chain uses TRBV27 and TRBJ2-7; 8 nucleotides align to TRBD1. The CDR3 has 16 residues. Germline assignment: CDR1 MNHEY and CDR2 SMNVEV (reference sequence). The V segment lost 6 bases and the J segment 0 bases; nucleotides outside the gene matches: 10.

In nucleotides, the CDR3 is TGTGCCAGTAGTCCCCCGGACGGGGCGAGAGGCTACACCTTC. The encoded protein is CASSPPDGARGYTF. The rearrangement joins TRBV19 to TRBJ1-2, with D possibly being TRBD1 (5 bases). This CDR3 has 14 amino acids. The V and J ends lost 5 bases and 8 bases respectively, with 18 bases between them. Per the germline V gene, CDR1 is LNHDA and CDR2 is SQIVND (reference sequence). The full variable domain, rest sourced from reference TRBV19 and TRBJ1-2, is DGGITQSPKYLFRKEGQNVTLSCEQNLNHDAMYWYRQDPGQGLRLIYYSQIVNDFQKGDIAEGYSVSREKKESFPLTVTSAQKNPTAFYLCASSPPDGARGYTFGSGTRLTVV.

In this sample, this clonotype turned up many times. The final CDR3 position lacks the conserved phenylalanine or tryptophan, pointing to a likely read error. The limits of the CDR3 on the DNA are not certain, so only TCRdb's listed CDR3 is given. V gene TRBV7-8 combines with J gene TRBJ2-7; the D segment call TRBD2 is taken from the table without a DNA check. The germline V gene encodes CDR1 SGHVS and CDR2 FQNEAQ. Both ends counted, the CDR3 spans 10 residues. CDR3 protein: CASSLGRLAG.

The V and J genes are TRBV2 and TRBJ2-1; D unresolved. The length of the CDR3 is 10 residues. V was shortened by 2 bases and J by 13 bases, with 6 bases between the two germline ends. Looked up from germline, CDR1 is SNHLY and CDR2 is FYNNEI. CDR3 sequence reads: CASSEQVQFF. The CDR3 DNA reads as TGTGCCAGCAGTGAACAGGTCCAGTTCTTC.